A single T cell receptor beta chain is shown here with its context. This specimen belongs to a study of OX40 agonist ivuxolimab in advanced cancers. Germline V gene sequence: CDR1 MNHEY, CDR2 SMNVEV (reference sequence). This CDR3 spans 13 amino acids. V lost 2 bases to trimming and J lost 7 bases, with 9 bases between them. Clones were sequenced by immunoSEQ multiplex PCR, and TCRdb holds only the in-frame ones, with some missing. The sample holds some 80,000 clones; 75% to 90% are singletons and the top ten take around 0.4%. This TCR derives from an adult with an advanced solid tumor such as melanoma, head and neck, liver or kidney cancer. The sequencing here drew on CD4+ or CD8+ T cells sorted from blood, taken in a trial of the OX40 agonist ivuxolimab. This sequence joins TRBV27 and TRBJ1-5; TRBD1 might be the D (5 bases). In nucleotides, the CDR3 is TGTGCCAGCAGTTTAGGTGGGGGGCAGCCCCAGCATTTT. Protein: CASSLGGGQPQHF.